Listed here is a single T cell receptor beta chain. The germline gives CDR1 LGHNT, CDR2 FRNRAP. Trimming stripped 1 base from V and 12 bases from J, with 13 bases between. The CDR3 length is 12 residues. Clones were read by immunoSEQ multiplex PCR, and TCRdb kept only the in-frame ones, dropping some. The sample consists of fewer than 300,000 clones, 90% to 95% of them appearing once. The sample originates from a study of blood T cell repertoires in COVID-19. The chain joins TRBV12-5 to TRBJ2-7, with a tentative D call TRBD2 (5 bases). The specimen was peripheral blood. The TCR was taken from a woman aged 30 to 39 with COVID-19, enrolled during active disease. This CDR3 reads CASGLDLAVLYF. Here the CDR3 DNA reads TGTGCTAGTGGTTTGGATCTAGCAGTTCTGTACTTC.